What follows is one T cell receptor (beta chain) and its context. Its specificity is not known. Amplified TCR beta CDR3 regions were obtained using RNA transcripts as template. HTBI-primed RT-PCR formed the first round, and a multiplex PCR formed the second. MiXCR, run by TCRdb on the multiplex PCR reads, gives a single entry per CDR3 protein. The sample gives about 1.2 million distinct CDR3 sequences, about 40% of which show up once; roughly 11% is in the top ten. The CDR3 consists of 13 residues. Per germline, CDR1 ENHRY and CDR2 SYGVKD. Trimming at V came to 10 bases and at J to 3 bases, leaving 9 bases not matched to a gene. This record belongs to a study of Graves' ophthalmopathy and Graves' hyperthyroidism. The study, taken as a whole, reports: The model achieved roughly 69% sensitivity and about 76% specificity for ophthalmopathy progression. Built on 13 signatures, a model told ophthalmopathy apart from stable hyperthyroidism with about 85% sensitivity and 75% to 82% specificity. Clonotypes were expanded in thyroid at above 0.001 frequency, and most also appeared in blood.

Sequenced input: peripheral blood or thyroid tissue (not recorded which). The receptor was isolated from an adult man with Graves' hyperthyroidism. The J gene is TRBJ2-7, the V gene TRBV10-3, with TRBD1 matching over 7 bases. The CDR3 nucleotides are TGTGCCACGCAAACAGGGGTCAGCTACGAGCAGTACTTC. It yields the protein CATQTGVSYEQYF.